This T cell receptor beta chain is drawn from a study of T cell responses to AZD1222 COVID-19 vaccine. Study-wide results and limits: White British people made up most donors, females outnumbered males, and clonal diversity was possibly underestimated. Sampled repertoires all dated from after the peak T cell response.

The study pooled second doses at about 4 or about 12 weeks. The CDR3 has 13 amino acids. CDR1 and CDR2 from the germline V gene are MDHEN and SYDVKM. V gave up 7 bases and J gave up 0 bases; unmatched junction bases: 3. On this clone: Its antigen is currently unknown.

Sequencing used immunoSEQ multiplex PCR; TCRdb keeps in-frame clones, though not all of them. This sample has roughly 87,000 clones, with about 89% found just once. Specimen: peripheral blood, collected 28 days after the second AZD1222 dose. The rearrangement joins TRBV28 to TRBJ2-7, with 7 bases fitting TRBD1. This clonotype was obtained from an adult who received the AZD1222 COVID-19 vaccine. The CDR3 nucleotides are TGTGCCAGCAAGGGACAGAGCTCCTACGAGCAGTACTTC. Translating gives CASKGQSSYEQYF.